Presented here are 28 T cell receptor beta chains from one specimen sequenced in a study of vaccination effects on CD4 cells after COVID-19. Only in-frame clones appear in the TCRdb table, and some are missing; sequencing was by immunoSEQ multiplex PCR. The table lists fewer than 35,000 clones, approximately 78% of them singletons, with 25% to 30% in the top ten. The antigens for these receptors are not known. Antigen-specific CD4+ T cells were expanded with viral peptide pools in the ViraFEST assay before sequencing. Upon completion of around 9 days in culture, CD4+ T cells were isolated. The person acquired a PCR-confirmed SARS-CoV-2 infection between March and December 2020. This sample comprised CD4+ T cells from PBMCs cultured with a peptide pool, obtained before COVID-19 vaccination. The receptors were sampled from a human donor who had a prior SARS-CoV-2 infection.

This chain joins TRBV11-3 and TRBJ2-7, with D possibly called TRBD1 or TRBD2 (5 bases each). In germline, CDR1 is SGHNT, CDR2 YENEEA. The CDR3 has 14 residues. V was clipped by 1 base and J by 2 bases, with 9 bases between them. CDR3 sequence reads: CASSLGGPPYEQYF. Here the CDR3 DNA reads TGTGCCAGCAGCTTAGGGGGACCACCCTACGAGCAGTACTTC.

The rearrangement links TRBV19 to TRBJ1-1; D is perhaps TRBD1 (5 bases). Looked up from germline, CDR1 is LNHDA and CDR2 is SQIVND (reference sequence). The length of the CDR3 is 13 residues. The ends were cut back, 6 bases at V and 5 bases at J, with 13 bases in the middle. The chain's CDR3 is CASSIQGYTEAFF. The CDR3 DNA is TGTGCCAGTAGCATCCAGGGTTATACTGAAGCTTTCTTT.

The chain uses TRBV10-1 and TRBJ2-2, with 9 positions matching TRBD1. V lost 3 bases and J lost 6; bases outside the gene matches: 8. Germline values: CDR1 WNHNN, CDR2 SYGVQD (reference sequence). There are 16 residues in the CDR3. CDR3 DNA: TGCGCCAGCAGTGAACCGGGACAGGGTGGAGCCGGGGAGCTGTTTTTT. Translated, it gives CASSEPGQGGAGELFF.

The DNA of the CDR3 is TGTGCCAGCAGCTTCACCCCAGGGCGCCGCAACAATGAGCAGTTCTTC. Translation gives CASSFTPGRRNNEQFF. The genes are TRBV13 and TRBJ2-1, with D perhaps matching TRBD1 (5 bases). In germline, CDR1 is PRHDT, CDR2 FYEKMQ (reference sequence). The CDR3 contains 16 residues. V dropped 3 bases and J dropped 5 bases, with 17 bases sitting between them.

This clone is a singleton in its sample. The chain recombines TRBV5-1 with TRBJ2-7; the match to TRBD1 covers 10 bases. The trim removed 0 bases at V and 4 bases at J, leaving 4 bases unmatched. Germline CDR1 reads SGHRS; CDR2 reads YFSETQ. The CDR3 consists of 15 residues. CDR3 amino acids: CASSLGTGGFYEQYF. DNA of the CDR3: TGCGCCAGCAGCTTGGGGACAGGGGGATTTTACGAGCAGTACTTC.

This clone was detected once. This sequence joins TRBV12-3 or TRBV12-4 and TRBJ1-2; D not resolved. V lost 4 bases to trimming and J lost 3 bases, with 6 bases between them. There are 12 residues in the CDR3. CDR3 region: CASSSTYYGYTF. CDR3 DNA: TGTGCCAGCAGTTCCACTTACTATGGCTACACCTTC.

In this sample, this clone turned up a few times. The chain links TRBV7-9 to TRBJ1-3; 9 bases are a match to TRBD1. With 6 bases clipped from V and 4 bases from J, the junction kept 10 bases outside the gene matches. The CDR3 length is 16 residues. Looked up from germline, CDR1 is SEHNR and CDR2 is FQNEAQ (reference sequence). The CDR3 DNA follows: TGTGCCAGCAGGTCCCTTTGGACAGGGGCAGGAAACACCATATATTTT. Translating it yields CASRSLWTGAGNTIYF.

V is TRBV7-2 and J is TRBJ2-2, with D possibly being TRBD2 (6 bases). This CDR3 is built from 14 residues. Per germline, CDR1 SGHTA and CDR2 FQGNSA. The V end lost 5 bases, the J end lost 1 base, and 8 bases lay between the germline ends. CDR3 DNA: TGTGCCAGCAGCGCGGGGCTGAACACCGGGGAGCTGTTTTTT. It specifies CASSAGLNTGELFF.

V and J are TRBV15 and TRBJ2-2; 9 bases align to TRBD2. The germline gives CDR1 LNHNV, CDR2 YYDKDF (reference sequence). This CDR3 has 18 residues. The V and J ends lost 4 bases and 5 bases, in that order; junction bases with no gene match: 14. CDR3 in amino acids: CATSTNRREGRKTGELFF. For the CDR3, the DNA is TGTGCCACCAGCACAAACCGGCGGGAGGGCCGTAAAACCGGGGAGCTGTTTTTT.

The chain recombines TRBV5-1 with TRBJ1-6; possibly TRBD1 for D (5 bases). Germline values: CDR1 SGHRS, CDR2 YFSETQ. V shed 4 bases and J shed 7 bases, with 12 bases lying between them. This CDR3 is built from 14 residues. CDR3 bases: TGCGCCAGCAGCCCACGGGACCCGAATTCACCCCTCCACTTT. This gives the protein CASSPRDPNSPLHF.

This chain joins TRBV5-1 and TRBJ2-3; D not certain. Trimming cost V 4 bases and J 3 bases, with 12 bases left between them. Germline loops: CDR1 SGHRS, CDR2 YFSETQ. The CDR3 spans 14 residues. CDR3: CASSLGAATDTQYF. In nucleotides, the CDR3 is TGCGCCAGCAGCCTAGGAGCCGCGACAGATACGCAGTATTTT.

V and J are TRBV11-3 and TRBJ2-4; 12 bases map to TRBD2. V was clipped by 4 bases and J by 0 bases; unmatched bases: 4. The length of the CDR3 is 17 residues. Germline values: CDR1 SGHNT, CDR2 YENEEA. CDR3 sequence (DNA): TGTGCCAGCAGCTCCTTGACTAGCGGGAGAGCCAAAAACATTCAGTACTTC. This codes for CASSSLTSGRAKNIQYF.

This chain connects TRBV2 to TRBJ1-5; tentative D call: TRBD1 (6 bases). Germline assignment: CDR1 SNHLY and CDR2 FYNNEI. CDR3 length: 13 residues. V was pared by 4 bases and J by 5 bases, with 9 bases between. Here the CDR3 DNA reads TGTGCCAGCAGTGGGGGGCGCGATCAGCCCCAGCATTTT. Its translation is CASSGGRDQPQHF.

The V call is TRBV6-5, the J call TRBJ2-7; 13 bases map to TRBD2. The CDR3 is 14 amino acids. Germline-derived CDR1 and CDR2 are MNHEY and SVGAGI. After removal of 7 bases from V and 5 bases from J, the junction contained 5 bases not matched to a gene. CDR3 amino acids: CASTRLAGGHEQYF. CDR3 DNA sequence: TGTGCCAGCACTAGACTAGCGGGGGGACACGAGCAGTACTTC.

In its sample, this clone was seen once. CDR3 sequence reads: CASRSRGGTWHF. DNA for the CDR3: TGTGCCAGCAGGTCGCGGGGTGGGACCTGGCATTTT. The chain has TRBV7-2 and TRBJ1-5; D might be TRBD1 (5 bases). The V and J ends lost 6 bases and 15 bases respectively, with 18 bases between them. CDR1 and CDR2 from the germline V gene are SGHTA and FQGNSA. This CDR3 comprises 12 residues.

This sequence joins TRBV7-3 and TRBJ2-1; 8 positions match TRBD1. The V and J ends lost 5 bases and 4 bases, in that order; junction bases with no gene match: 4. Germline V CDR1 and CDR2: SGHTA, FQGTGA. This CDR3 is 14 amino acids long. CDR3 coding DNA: TGTGCCAGCAGCGACAGGGACAGGTACAATGAGCAGTTCTTC. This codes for CASSDRDRYNEQFF.

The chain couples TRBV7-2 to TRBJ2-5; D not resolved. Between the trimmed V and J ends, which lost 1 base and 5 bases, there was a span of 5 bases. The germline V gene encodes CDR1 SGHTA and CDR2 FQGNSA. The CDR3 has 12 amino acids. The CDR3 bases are TGTGCCAGCAGCTTAGTTCGGGAGACCCAGTACTTC. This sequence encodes CASSLVRETQYF.

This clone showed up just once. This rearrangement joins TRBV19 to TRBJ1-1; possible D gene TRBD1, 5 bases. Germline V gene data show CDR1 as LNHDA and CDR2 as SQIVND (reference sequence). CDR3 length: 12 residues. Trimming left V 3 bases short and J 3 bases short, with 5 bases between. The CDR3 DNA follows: TGTGCCAGTAGTATCAGGGACACTGAAGCTTTCTTT. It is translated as CASSIRDTEAFF.

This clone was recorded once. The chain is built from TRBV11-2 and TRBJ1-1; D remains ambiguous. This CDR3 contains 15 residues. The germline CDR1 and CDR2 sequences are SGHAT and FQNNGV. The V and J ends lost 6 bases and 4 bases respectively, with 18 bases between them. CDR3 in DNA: TGTGCCAGCAGGCTCGAGGTGGCAGCCAGCACTGAAGCTTTCTTT. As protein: CASRLEVAASTEAFF.

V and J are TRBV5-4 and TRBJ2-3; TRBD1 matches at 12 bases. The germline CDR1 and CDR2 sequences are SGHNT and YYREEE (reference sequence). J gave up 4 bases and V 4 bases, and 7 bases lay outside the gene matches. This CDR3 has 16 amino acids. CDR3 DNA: TGTGCCAGCAGCCCCTGGGGACAGGGGGCTCCAGATACGCAGTATTTT. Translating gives CASSPWGQGAPDTQYF.

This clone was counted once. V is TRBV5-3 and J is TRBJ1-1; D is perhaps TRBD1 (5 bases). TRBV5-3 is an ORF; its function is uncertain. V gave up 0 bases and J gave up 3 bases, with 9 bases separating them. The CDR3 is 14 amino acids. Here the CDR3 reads CARSLDRPYTEAFF. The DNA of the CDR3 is TGTGCCAGAAGCTTGGACAGGCCTTACACTGAAGCTTTCTTT.

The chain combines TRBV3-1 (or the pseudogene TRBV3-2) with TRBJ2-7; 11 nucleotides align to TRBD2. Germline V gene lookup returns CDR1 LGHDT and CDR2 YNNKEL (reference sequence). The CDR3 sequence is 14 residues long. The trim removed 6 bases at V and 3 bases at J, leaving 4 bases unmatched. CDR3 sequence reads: CASRRLAGIYEQYF. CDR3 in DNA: TGTGCCAGCAGACGACTAGCGGGAATCTACGAGCAGTACTTC.

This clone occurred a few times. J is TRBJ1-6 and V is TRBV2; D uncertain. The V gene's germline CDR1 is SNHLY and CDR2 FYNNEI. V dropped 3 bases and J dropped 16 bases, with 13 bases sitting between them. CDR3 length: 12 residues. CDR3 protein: CASSDSGLTLHF. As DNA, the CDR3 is TGTGCCAGCAGTGATTCCGGGTTGACGCTCCACTTT.

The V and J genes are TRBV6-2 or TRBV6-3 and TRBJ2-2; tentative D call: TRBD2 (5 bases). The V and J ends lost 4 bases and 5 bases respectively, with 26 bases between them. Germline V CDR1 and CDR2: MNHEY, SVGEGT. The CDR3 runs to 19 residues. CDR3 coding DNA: TGTGCCAGCAGTTCCTGGCCACTAGGCCCGATTCGTTTAACCGGGGAGCTGTTTTTT. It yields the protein CASSSWPLGPIRLTGELFF.

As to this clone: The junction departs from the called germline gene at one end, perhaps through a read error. CDR3 protein: CASSHGLDRPALMVF. The CDR3 DNA sequence: TGTGCCAGTAGTCACGGACTAGATCGTCCCGCCCTTATGGTCTTC. V usage is TRBV19 and J usage is TRBJ2-1; 7 bases are shared with TRBD2. Germline values: CDR1 LNHDA, CDR2 SQIVND (reference sequence). The CDR3 length is 15 residues. The variable domain in full, completed from reference TRBV19 and TRBJ2-1, reads DGGITQSPKYLFRKEGQNVTLSCEQNLNHDAMYWYRQDPGQGLRLIYYSQIVNDFQKGDIAEGYSVSREKKESFPLTVTSAQKNPTAFYLCASSHGLDRPALMVFGPGTRLTVL.

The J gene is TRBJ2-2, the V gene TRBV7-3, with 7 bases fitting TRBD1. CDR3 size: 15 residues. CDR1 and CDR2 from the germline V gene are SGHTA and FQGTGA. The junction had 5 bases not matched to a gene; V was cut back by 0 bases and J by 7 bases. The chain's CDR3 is CASSLTEGASGELFF. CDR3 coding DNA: TGTGCCAGCAGCTTAACTGAGGGGGCGAGCGGGGAGCTGTTTTTT.

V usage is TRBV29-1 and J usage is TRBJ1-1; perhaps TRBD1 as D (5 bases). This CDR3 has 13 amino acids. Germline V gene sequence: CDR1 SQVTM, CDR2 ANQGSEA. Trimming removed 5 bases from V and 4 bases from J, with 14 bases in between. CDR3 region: CSVSKGPGTEAFF. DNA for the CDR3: TGCAGCGTTAGTAAGGGGCCGGGCACTGAAGCTTTCTTT.

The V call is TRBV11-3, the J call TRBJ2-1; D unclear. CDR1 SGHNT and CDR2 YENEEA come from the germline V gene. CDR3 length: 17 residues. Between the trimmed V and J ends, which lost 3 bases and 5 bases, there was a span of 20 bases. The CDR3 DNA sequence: TGTGCCAGCAGCTTCCCTTCGACCCGCCTCGGGCACAATGAGCAGTTCTTC. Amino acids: CASSFPSTRLGHNEQFF.